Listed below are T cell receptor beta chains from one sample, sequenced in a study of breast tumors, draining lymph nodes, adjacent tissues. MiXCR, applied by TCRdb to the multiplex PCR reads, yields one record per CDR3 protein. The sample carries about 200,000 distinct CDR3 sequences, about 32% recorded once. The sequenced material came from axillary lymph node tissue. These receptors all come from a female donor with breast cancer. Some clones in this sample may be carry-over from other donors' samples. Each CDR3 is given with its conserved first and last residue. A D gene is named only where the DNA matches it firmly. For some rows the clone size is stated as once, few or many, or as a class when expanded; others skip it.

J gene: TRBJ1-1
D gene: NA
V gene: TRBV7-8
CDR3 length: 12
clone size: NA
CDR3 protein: CASSLVSTEAFF
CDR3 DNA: TGTGCCAGCAGCTTAGTATCCACTGAAGCTTTCTTT

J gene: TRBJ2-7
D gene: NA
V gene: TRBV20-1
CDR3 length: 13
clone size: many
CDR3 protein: CSARQFTGAEQYF
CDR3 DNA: TGCAGTGCTAGACAGTTTACGGGTGCCGAGCAGTACTTC

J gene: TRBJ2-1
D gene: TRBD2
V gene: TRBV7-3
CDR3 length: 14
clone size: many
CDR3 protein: CASSPSGSVNEQFF
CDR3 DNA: TGTGCCAGCAGCCCTAGCGGGAGCGTTAATGAGCAGTTCTTC

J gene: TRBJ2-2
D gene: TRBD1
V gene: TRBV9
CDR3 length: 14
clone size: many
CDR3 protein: CASTLGQGTGELFF
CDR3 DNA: TGTGCCAGTACCTTGGGACAGGGCACCGGGGAGCTGTTTTTT

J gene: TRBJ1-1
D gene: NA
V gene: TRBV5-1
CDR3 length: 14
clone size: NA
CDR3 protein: CASSLELLNTEAFF
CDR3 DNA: TGCGCCAGCAGCTTGGAGTTGTTAAACACTGAAGCTTTCTTT

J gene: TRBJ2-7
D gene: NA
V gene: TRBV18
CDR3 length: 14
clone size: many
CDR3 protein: CASSRSGAAYEQYF
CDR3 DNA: TGTGCCAGCTCACGTAGCGGTGCCGCCTACGAGCAGTACTTC

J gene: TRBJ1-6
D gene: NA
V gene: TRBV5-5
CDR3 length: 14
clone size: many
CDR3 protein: CASSLETRALPNHF
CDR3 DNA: TGTGCCAGCAGCTTGGAGACCAGGGCCCTACCGAACCACTTT

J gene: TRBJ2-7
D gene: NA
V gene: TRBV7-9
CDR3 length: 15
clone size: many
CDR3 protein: CASSPTPQSSYEQYF
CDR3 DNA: TGTGCCAGCAGCCCCACACCCCAGAGCTCCTACGAGCAGTACTTC

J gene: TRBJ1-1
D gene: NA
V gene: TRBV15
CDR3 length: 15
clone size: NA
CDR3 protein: CATSRLGLENTEAFF
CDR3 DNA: TGTGCCACCAGCAGATTGGGCTTGGAAAACACTGAAGCTTTCTTT

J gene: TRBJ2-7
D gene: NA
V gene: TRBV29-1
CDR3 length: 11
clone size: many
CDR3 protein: CSVGTSYEQYF
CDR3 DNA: TGCAGCGTTGGGACCTCCTACGAGCAGTACTTC

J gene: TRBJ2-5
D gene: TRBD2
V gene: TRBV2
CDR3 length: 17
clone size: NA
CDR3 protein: CASSPAIAGDNQETQYF
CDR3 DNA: TGTGCCAGCAGCCCCGCCATAGCGGGGGACAACCAAGAGACCCAGTACTTC

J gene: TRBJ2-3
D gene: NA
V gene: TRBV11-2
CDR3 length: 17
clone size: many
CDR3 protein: CASSFSWGKLRTDTQYF
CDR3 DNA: TGTGCCAGCAGCTTTAGTTGGGGGAAGTTGAGGACAGATACGCAGTATTTT

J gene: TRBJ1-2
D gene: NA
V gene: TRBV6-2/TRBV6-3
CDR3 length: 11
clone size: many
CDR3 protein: CASKQNVGYTF
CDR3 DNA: TGTGCCAGCAAACAAAACGTTGGCTACACCTTC

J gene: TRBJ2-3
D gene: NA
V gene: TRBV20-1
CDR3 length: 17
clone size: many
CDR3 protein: CSAPHSLAGSRTDTQYF
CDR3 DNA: TGCAGTGCTCCTCACTCGCTGGCAGGGTCCCGCACAGATACGCAGTATTTT

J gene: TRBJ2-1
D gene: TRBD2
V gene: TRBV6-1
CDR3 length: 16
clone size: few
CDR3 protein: CASSELGGLAYNEQFF
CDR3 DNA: TGTGCCAGCAGTGAACTGGGGGGACTAGCCTACAATGAGCAGTTCTTC

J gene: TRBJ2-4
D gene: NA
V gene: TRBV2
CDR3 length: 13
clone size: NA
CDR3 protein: CASSGVAKNIQYF
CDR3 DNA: TGTGCCAGCAGTGGCGTAGCCAAAAACATTCAGTACTTC

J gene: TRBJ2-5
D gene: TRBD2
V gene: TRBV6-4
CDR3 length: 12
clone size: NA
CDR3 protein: CASSPLAGGQYF
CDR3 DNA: TGTGCCAGCAGTCCACTAGCGGGAGGGCAGTACTTC

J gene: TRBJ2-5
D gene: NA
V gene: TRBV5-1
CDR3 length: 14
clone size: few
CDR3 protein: CASSSDNWGDTQYF
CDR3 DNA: TGCGCCAGCAGCTCGGACAACTGGGGGGACACCCAGTACTTC

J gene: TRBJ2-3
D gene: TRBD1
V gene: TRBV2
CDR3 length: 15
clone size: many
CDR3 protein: CASSEDRTSTDTQYF
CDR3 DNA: TGTGCCAGCAGTGAGGACAGGACTAGCACAGATACGCAGTATTTT

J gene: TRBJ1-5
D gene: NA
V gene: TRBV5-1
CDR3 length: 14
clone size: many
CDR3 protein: CASSFGQPNQPQHF
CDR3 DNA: TGCGCCAGCAGCTTTGGACAGCCGAATCAGCCCCAGCATTTT

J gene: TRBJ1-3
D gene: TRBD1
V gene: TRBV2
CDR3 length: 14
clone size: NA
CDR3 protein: CASRTGWTGNTIYF
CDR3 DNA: TGTGCCAGCCGGACAGGGTGGACTGGAAACACCATATATTTT

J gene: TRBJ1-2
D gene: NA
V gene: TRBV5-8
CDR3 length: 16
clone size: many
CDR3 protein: CASTSITGWTNYGYTF
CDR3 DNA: TGTGCCAGCACCTCAATAACAGGGTGGACTAACTATGGCTACACCTTC

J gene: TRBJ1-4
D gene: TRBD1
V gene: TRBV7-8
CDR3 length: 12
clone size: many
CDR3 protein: CASRTGDEKLFF
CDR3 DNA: TGTGCCAGCAGGACAGGGGATGAAAAACTGTTTTTT

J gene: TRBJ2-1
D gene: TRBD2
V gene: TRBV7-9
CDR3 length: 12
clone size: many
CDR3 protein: CASSFSGRGRFF
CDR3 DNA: TGTGCCAGCAGCTTTAGCGGGAGAGGTCGGTTCTTC

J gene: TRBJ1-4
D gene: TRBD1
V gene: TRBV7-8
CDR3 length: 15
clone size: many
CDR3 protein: CASSEDRGLDEKLFF
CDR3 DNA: TGTGCCAGCAGCGAAGACAGGGGGCTTGATGAAAAACTGTTTTTT

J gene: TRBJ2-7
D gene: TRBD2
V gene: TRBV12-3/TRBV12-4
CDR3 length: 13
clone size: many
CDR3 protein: CASRTLLANEQYF
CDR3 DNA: TGTGCCAGCAGGACCCTACTAGCGAACGAGCAGTACTTC

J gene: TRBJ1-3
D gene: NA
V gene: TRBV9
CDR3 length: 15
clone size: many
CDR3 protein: CASSVQGVSGNTIYF
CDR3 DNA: TGTGCCAGCAGCGTTCAGGGTGTCTCTGGAAACACCATATATTTT